This T cell receptor beta chain emerged from a study of blood T cell repertoires in COVID-19. Study overall: Samples taken during acute and convalescent COVID-19 were collected in the United States, Italy and Spain.

CDR1 is LNHDA, CDR2 SQIVND, per germline (reference sequence). CDR3 length: 11 residues. Trimming removed 9 bases from V and 8 bases from J; junction bases left unmatched: 6. As handled by the study authors: Estimation of nucleated cell counts relied on the amplification of reference gene primers. Sequencing used immunoSEQ multiplex PCR; TCRdb keeps in-frame clones, though not all of them. The V and J calls and clone size are taken from that table; D and trimming were inferred from the DNA. The repertoire holds 15,000 to 20,000 clones, with over 75% as singletons. The source material was peripheral blood. This TCR came from a human donor in a cohort sampled during active COVID-19. This chain links TRBV19 with TRBJ1-2, with TRBD1 matching over 7 bases. CDR3 in DNA: TGTGCCAGCGACAGGGATCGCGGCTACACCTTC. This translates into CASDRDRGYTF.